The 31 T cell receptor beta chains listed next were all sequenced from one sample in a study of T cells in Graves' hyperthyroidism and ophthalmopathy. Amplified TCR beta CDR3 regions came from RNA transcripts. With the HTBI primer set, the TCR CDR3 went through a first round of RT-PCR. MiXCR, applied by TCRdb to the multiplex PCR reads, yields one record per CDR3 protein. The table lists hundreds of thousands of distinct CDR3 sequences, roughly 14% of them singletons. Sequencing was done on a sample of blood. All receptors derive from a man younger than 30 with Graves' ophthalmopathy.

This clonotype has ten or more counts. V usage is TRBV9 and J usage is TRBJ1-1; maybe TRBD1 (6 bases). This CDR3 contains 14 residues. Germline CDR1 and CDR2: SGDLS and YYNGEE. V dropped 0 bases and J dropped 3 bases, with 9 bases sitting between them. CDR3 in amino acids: CASSVDQGYTEAFF. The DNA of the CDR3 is TGTGCCAGCAGCGTAGACCAGGGGTACACTGAAGCTTTCTTT.

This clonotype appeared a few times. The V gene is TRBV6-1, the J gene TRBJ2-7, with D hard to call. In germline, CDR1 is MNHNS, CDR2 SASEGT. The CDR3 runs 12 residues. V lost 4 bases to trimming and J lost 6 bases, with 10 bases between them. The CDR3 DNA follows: TGTGCCAGCAGTGCCCCCCCCCGCGAGCAGTACTTC. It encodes CASSAPPREQYF.

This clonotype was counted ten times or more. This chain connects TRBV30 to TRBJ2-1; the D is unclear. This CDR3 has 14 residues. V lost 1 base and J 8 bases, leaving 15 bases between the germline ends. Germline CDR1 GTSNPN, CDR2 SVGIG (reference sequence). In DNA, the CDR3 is TGTGCCTGGAGTGGCGCCCAAGAGATCGATGAGCAGTTCTTC. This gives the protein CAWSGAQEIDEQFF.

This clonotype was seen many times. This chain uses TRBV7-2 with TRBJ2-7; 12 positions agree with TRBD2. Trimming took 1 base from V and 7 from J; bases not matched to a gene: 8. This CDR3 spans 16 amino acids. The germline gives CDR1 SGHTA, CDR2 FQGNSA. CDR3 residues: CASSLVGGLAGREQYF. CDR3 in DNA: TGTGCCAGCAGCTTAGTCGGGGGACTAGCGGGCCGAGAGCAGTACTTC.

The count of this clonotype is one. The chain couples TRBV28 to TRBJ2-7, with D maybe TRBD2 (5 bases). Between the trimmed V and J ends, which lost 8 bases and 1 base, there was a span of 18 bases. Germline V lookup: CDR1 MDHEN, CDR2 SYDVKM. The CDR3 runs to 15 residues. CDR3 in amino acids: CASSERVGSSYEQYF. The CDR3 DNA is TGTGCCAGCTCGGAGAGGGTGGGCAGTTCCTACGAGCAGTACTTC. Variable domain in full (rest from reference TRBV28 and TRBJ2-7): DVKVTQSSRYLVKRTGEKVFLECVQDMDHENMFWYRQDPGLGLRLIYFSYDVKMKEKGDIPEGYSVSREKKERFSLILESASTNQTSMYLCASSERVGSSYEQYFGPGTRLTVT.

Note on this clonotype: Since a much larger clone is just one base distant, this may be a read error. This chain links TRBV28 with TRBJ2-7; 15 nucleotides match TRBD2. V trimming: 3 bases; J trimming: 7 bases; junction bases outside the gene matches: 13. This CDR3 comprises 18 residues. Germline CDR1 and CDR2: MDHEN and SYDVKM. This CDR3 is CASSFPPWTSGRADEQYF. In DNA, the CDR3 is TGTGCCAGCAGTTTTCCGCCTTGGACTAGCGGGAGGGCGGATGAGCAGTACTTC.

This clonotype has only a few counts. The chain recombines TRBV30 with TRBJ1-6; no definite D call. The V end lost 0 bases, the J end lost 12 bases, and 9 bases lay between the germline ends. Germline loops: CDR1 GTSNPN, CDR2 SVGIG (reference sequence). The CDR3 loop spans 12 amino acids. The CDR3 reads CAWSVPLGPLHF. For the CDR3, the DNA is TGTGCCTGGAGTGTCCCGTTAGGACCCCTCCACTTT. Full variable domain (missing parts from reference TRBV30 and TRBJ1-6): SQTIHQWPATLVQPVGSPLSLECTVEGTSNPNLYWYRQAAGRGLQLLFYSVGIGQISSEVPQNLSASRPQDRQFILSSKKLLLSDSGFYLCAWSVPLGPLHFGNGTRLTVT.

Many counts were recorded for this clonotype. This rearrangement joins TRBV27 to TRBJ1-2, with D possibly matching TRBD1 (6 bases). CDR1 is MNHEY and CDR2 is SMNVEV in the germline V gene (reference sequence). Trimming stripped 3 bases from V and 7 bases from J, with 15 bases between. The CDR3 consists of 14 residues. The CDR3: CASSFGRGASGYTF. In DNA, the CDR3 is TGTGCCAGCAGTTTTGGACGGGGGGCTTCTGGCTACACCTTC.

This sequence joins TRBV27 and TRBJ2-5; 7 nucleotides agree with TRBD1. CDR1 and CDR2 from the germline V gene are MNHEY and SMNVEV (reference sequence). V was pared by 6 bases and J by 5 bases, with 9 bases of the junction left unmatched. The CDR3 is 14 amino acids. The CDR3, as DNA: TGTGCCAGCAGGGTGACAGGGCCCGGGGAGACCCAGTACTTC. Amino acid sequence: CASRVTGPGETQYF.

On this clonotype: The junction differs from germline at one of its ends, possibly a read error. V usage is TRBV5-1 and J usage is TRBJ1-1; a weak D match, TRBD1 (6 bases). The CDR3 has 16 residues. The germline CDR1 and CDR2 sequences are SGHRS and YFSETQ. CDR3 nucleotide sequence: TGTGCCAGCAGTTATCTGGGGGCGGGGGCGAACACTGAAGCTTTCTTT. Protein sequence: CASSYLGAGANTEAFF. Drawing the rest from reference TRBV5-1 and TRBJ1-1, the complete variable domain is KAGVTQTPRYLIKTRGQQVTLSCSPISGHRSVSWYQQTPGQGLQFLFEYFSETQRNKGNFPGRFSGRQFSNSRSEMNVSTLELGDSALYLCASSYLGAGANTEAFFGQGTRLTVV.

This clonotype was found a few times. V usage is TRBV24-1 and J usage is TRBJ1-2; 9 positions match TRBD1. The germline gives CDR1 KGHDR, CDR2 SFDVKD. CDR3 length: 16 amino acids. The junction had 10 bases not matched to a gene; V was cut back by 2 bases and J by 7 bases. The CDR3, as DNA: TGTGCCACCAGTGATTCTTGGGACAGGGAGGTCGGTGGCTACACCTTC. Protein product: CATSDSWDREVGGYTF.

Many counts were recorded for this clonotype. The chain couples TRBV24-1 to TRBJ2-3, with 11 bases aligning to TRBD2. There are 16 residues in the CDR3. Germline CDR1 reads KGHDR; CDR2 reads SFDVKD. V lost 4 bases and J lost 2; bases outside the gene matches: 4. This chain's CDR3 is CATSDALAGATDTQYF. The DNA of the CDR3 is TGTGCCACCAGTGACGCACTAGCGGGGGCCACAGATACGCAGTATTTT.

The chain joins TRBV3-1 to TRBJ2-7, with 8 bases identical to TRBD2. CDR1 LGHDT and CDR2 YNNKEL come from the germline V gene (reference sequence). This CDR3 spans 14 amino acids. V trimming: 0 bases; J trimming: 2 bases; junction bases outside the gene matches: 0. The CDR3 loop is CASSQERGAYEQYF. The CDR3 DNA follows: TGTGCCAGCAGCCAAGAGCGGGGGGCCTACGAGCAGTACTTC.

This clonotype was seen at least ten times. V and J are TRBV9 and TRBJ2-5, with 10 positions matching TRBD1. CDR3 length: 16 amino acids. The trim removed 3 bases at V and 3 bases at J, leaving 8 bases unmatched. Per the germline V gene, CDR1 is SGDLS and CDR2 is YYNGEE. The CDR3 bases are TGTGCCAGCAGCGATATAGGACAGGGGGGAAAAGAGACCCAGTACTTC. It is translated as CASSDIGQGGKETQYF.

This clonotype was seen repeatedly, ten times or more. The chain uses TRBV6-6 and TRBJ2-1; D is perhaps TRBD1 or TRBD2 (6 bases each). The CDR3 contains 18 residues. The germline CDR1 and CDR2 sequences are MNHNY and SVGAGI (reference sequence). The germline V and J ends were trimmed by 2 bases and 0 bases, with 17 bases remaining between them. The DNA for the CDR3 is TGTGCCAGCAGTTACGTCGGGGGCCATCGAAGCTCCTACAATGAGCAGTTCTTC. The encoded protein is CASSYVGGHRSSYNEQFF.

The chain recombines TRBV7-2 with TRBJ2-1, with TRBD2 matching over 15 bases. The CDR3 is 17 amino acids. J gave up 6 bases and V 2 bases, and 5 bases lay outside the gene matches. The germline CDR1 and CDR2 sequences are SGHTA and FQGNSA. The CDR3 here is CASSLRTSGGGGNEQFF. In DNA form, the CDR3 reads TGTGCCAGCAGCTTACGGACTAGCGGGGGGGGAGGCAATGAGCAGTTCTTC.

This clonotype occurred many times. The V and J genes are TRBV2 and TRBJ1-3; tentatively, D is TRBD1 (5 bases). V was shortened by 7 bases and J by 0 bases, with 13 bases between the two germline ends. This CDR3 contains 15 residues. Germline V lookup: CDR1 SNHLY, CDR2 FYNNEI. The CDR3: CASTPGRSSGNTIYF. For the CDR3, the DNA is TGTGCCAGCACCCCGGGACGGAGCTCTGGAAACACCATATATTTT.

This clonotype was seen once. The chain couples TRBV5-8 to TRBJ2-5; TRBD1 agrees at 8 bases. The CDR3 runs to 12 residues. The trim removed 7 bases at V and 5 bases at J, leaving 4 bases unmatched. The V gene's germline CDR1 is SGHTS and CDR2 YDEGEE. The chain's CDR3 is CASDRGGETQYF. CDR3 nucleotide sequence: TGTGCCAGCGACAGGGGTGGGGAGACCCAGTACTTC.

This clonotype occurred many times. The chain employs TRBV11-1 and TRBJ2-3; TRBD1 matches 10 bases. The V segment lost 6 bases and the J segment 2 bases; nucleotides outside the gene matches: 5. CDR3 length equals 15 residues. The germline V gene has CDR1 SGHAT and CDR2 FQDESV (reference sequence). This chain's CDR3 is CASRTGGLLTDTQYF. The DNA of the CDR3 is TGTGCCAGCAGGACAGGGGGCTTACTCACAGATACGCAGTATTTT.

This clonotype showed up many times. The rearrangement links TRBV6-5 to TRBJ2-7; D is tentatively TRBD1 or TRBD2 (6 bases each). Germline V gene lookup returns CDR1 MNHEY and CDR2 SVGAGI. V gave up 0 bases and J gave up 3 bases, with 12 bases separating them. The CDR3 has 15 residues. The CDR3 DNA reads TGTGCCAGCAGTTACTCAGGGGGAGGAAACTACGAGCAGTACTTC. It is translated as CASSYSGGGNYEQYF.

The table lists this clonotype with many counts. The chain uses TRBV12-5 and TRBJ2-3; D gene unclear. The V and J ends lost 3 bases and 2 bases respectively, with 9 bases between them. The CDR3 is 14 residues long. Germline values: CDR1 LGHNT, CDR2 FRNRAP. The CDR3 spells CASGLNLATDTQYF. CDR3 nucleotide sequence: TGTGCTAGTGGTTTAAATTTAGCCACAGATACGCAGTATTTT.

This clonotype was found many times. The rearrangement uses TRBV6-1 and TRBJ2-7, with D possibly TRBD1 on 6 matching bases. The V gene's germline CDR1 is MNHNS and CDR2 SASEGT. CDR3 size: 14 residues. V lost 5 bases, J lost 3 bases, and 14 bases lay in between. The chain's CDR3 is CASSSQGSHYEQYF. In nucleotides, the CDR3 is TGTGCCAGCAGTAGCCAGGGGTCCCACTACGAGCAGTACTTC.

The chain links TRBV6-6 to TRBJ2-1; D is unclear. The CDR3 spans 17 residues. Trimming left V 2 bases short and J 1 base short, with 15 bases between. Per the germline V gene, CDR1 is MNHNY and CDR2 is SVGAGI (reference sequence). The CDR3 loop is CASSYLFIEASYNEQFF. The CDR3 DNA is TGTGCCAGCAGTTACCTATTTATTGAAGCTTCCTACAATGAGCAGTTCTTC.

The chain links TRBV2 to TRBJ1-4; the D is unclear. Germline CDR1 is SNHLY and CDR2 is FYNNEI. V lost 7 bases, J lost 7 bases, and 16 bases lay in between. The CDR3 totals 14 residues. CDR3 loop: CASTDGTAFEKLFF. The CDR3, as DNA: TGTGCCAGCACCGATGGAACGGCCTTTGAAAAACTGTTTTTT.

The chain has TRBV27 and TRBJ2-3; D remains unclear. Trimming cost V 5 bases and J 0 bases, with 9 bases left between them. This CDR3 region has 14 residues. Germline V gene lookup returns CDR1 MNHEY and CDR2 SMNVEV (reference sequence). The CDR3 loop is CASSDPTSTDTQYF. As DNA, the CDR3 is TGTGCCAGCAGTGACCCCACTAGCACAGATACGCAGTATTTT.

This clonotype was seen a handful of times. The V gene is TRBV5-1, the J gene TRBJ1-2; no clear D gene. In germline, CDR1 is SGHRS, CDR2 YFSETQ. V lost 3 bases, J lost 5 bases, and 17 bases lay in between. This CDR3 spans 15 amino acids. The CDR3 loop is CASSSPLTGGYGYTF. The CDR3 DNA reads TGCGCCAGCAGCTCCCCCCTGACGGGTGGATATGGCTACACCTTC.

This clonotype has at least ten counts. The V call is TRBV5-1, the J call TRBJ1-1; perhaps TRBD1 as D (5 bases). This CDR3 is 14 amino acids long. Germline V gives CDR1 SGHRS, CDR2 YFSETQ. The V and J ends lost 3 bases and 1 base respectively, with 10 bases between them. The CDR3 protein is CASSWGEGNTEAFF. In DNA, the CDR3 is TGCGCCAGCAGCTGGGGGGAAGGGAACACTGAAGCTTTCTTT.

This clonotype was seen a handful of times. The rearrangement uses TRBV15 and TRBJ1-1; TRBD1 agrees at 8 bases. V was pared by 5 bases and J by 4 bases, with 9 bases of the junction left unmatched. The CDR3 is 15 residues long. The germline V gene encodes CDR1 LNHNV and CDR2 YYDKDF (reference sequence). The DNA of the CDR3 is TGTGCCACCAGCCGCAGGGGGCAGGGGGGCACTGAAGCTTTCTTT. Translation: CATSRRGQGGTEAFF.

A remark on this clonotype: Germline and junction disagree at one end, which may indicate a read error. CDR3 amino acids: CGTSRAGSPLHF. CDR3 nucleotide sequence: TGTGGCACCAGCAGAGCGGGGTCACCCCTCCACTTT. The chain combines TRBV15 with TRBJ1-6; D ambiguous. Germline V CDR1 and CDR2: LNHNV, YYDKDF (reference sequence). The CDR3 is made up of 12 amino acids.

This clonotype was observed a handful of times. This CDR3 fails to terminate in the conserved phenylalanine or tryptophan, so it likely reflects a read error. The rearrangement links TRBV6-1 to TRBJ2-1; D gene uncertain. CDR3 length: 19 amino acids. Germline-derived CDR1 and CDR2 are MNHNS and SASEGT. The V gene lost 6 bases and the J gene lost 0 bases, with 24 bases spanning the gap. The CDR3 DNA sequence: TGTGCCAGCAGAAAAAGACAAGTCGCCTATTTGAGCTCCTACAATGAGCAGTTCTCC. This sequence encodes CASRKRQVAYLSSYNEQFS.

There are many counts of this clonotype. The CDR3 here is CASSPVRGVRNSPLHF. The CDR3 nucleotides are TGTGCCAGCAGCCCTGTCCGGGGGGTACGGAATTCACCCCTCCACTTT. The chain recombines TRBV7-9 with TRBJ1-6, with a tentative D call TRBD1 (5 bases). This CDR3 is built from 16 residues. The V end was cut by 5 bases, the J end by 7 bases, with 18 bases between. CDR1 and CDR2 from the germline V gene are SEHNR and FQNEAQ (reference sequence).